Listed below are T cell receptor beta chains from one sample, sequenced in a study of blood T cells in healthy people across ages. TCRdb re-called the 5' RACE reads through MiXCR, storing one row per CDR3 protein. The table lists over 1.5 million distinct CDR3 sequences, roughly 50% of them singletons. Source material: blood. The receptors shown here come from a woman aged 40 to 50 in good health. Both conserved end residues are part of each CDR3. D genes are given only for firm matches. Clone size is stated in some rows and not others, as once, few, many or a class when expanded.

cdr3_nt: TGTGTCAGCAGCTTAGCAGGGAGTTCGTACAATGAGCAGTTCTTC
cdr3_aa: CVSSLAGSSYNEQFF
v_call: TRBV7-9
d_call: NA
clone_size: NA
j_call: TRBJ2-1

cdr3_nt: TGCAGTGCTAGGGATACAGGGGCCCCGGATCGAGAGACCCAGTACTTC
cdr3_aa: CSARDTGAPDRETQYF
v_call: TRBV20-1
d_call: TRBD1
clone_size: NA
j_call: TRBJ2-5

cdr3_nt: TGCAGTGCTAGGATTCCGGGACTGAGTTCCTACGAGCAGTACTTC
cdr3_aa: CSARIPGLSSYEQYF
v_call: TRBV20-1
d_call: NA
clone_size: few
j_call: TRBJ2-7

cdr3_nt: TGTGCCAGCAGCCAAGTTGTCGCAGCGGGGGGGAGGGGAGAGCAGTTCTTC
cdr3_aa: CASSQVVAAGGRGEQFF
v_call: TRBV3-1
d_call: TRBD2
clone_size: many
j_call: TRBJ2-1

cdr3_nt: TGTGCCAGCAGTGATAAAGTTCAAGGAGAGACCCAGTACTTC
cdr3_aa: CASSDKVQGETQYF
v_call: TRBV2
d_call: NA
clone_size: NA
j_call: TRBJ2-5

cdr3_nt: TGTGCCAGTAGCACCCCTGGGACAACCTACGAGCAGTACTTC
cdr3_aa: CASSTPGTTYEQYF
v_call: TRBV28
d_call: NA
clone_size: NA
j_call: TRBJ2-7

cdr3_nt: TGTGCCAGCGGGGAACAGATCACAGATACGCAGTATTTT
cdr3_aa: CASGEQITDTQYF
v_call: TRBV7-2
d_call: NA
clone_size: NA
j_call: TRBJ2-3

cdr3_nt: TGTGCCAGTCGGGACAGGGGTGTGGAGACCCAGTACTTC
cdr3_aa: CASRDRGVETQYF
v_call: TRBV7-2
d_call: TRBD1
clone_size: NA
j_call: TRBJ2-5

cdr3_nt: TGTGCCAGCAGGAAGGCCTTTGGGGTTTCCATAGGACTAGCGGGGGGCTACGAGCAGTACTTC
cdr3_aa: CASRKAFGVSIGLAGGYEQYF
v_call: TRBV6-1
d_call: TRBD2
clone_size: NA
j_call: TRBJ2-7

cdr3_nt: TGTGCCAGCAGCCCTCACTATAGCCAAGAGACCCAGTACTTC
cdr3_aa: CASSPHYSQETQYF
v_call: TRBV7-2
d_call: NA
clone_size: once
j_call: TRBJ2-5

cdr3_nt: TGTGCCAGCAGCACCGACGAGCGGCCCCAAGAGACCCAGTACTTC
cdr3_aa: CASSTDERPQETQYF
v_call: TRBV9
d_call: NA
clone_size: NA
j_call: TRBJ2-5

cdr3_nt: TGTGCCAGCAGCCGACCTGAGGGGGGAACAGATACGCAGTATTTT
cdr3_aa: CASSRPEGGTDTQYF
v_call: TRBV7-9
d_call: NA
clone_size: few
j_call: TRBJ2-3

cdr3_nt: TGTGCTAGTGGTTTGGTTAGCGGGGGATCGCAGTATTTT
cdr3_aa: CASGLVSGGSQYF
v_call: TRBV12-5
d_call: TRBD2
clone_size: NA
j_call: TRBJ2-3

cdr3_nt: TGTGCCACCAGCAGAGAGCCCCGAATAGCGGGGGGAAGAGATGAGCAGTTCTTC
cdr3_aa: CATSREPRIAGGRDEQFF
v_call: TRBV15
d_call: TRBD2
clone_size: NA
j_call: TRBJ2-1

cdr3_nt: TGTGCCAGCAGCATTACAGGACAGGGGGGTAAGACCCAGTACTTC
cdr3_aa: CASSITGQGGKTQYF
v_call: TRBV7-9
d_call: TRBD1
clone_size: few
j_call: TRBJ2-5

cdr3_nt: TGTGCCAGCAGTGACCATACAGGGGACGGTGAGCAGTTCTTC
cdr3_aa: CASSDHTGDGEQFF
v_call: TRBV25-1
d_call: TRBD1
clone_size: few
j_call: TRBJ2-1

cdr3_nt: TGCAGCGTTGAGAGGACAGTTGCGGCCAAAAACATTCAGTACTTC
cdr3_aa: CSVERTVAAKNIQYF
v_call: TRBV29-1
d_call: NA
clone_size: NA
j_call: TRBJ2-4

cdr3_nt: TGTGCCAGCAGTTTGCCTTCCTATGGCTACACCTTC
cdr3_aa: CASSLPSYGYTF
v_call: TRBV28
d_call: NA
clone_size: NA
j_call: TRBJ1-2

cdr3_nt: TGTGCCAGCAGCCAGACACCCGCATTCTCTGGAAACACCATATATTTT
cdr3_aa: CASSQTPAFSGNTIYF
v_call: TRBV7-9
d_call: NA
clone_size: NA
j_call: TRBJ1-3

cdr3_nt: TGTGCCAGCAGTGACTCCCTTCCCTACGAGCAGTACTTC
cdr3_aa: CASSDSLPYEQYF
v_call: TRBV6-2/TRBV6-3
d_call: NA
clone_size: NA
j_call: TRBJ2-7

cdr3_nt: TGCGCCAGCACCGCGGGACAGGGGAGATTGGAGACCCAGTACTTC
cdr3_aa: CASTAGQGRLETQYF
v_call: TRBV5-1
d_call: TRBD1
clone_size: NA
j_call: TRBJ2-5

cdr3_nt: TGTGCCAGCAGCTTAAGGTACAGGGACACTGAAGCTTTCTTT
cdr3_aa: CASSLRYRDTEAFF
v_call: TRBV7-2
d_call: NA
clone_size: NA
j_call: TRBJ1-1

cdr3_nt: TGTGCCAGTAGTATCGTGGCTTTCGACGAGCAGTACTTC
cdr3_aa: CASSIVAFDEQYF
v_call: TRBV19
d_call: NA
clone_size: few
j_call: TRBJ2-7

cdr3_nt: TGCGCCAGCAGCCAAGCTCCGGGGAGTATCGATACGCAGTATTTT
cdr3_aa: CASSQAPGSIDTQYF
v_call: TRBV4-3
d_call: NA
clone_size: NA
j_call: TRBJ2-3

cdr3_nt: TGCAGCCTCCGGGGCCAGGGGAGGACCTACGAGCAGTACTTC
cdr3_aa: CSLRGQGRTYEQYF
v_call: TRBV29-1
d_call: NA
clone_size: few
j_call: TRBJ2-7

cdr3_nt: TGTGCCAGCAGCTTAGCTGCACCGACCTACGAGCAGTACTTC
cdr3_aa: CASSLAAPTYEQYF
v_call: TRBV7-9
d_call: NA
clone_size: NA
j_call: TRBJ2-7

cdr3_nt: TGCAGTGCTGAGGGACAGGGGGTTTGGGCAGACACGCAGTATTTT
cdr3_aa: CSAEGQGVWADTQYF
v_call: TRBV20-1
d_call: TRBD1
clone_size: NA
j_call: TRBJ2-3

cdr3_nt: TGTGCCACCCGAGACAGGGTTGGAATAACTAACGAGCAGTACTTC
cdr3_aa: CATRDRVGITNEQYF
v_call: TRBV15
d_call: TRBD1
clone_size: NA
j_call: TRBJ2-7

cdr3_nt: TGTGCCAGCGCTAGCGGGGGGTTTGGTGAGACCCAGTACTTC
cdr3_aa: CASASGGFGETQYF
v_call: TRBV28
d_call: TRBD2
clone_size: NA
j_call: TRBJ2-5